This TCR beta chain is from a study of blood T cell repertoires in COVID-19. Germline trimming cut 4 bases from V and 2 bases from J; bases unmatched to any gene: 3. Germline CDR1 reads SGHDN; CDR2 reads FVKESK. This CDR3 region has 14 residues. Method: immunoSEQ multiplex PCR; TCRdb's copy keeps in-frame clones and lacks some. The table shows approximately 200,000 clones, with approximately 83% occurring only once. This TCR came from a woman aged 55-69 years with acute or convalescent COVID-19. This chain links TRBV14 with TRBJ1-2; 8 positions agree with TRBD1. The sample comprised peripheral blood. CDR3 bases: TGTGCCAGCAGCCCGGGACAGGAGAACTATGGCTACACCTTC. This gives the protein CASSPGQENYGYTF. Filled out from reference TRBV14 and TRBJ1-2, the complete variable domain reads EAGVTQFPSHSVIEKGQTVTLRCDPISGHDNLYWYRRVMGKEIKFLLHFVKESKQDESGMPNNRFLAERTGGTYSTLKVQPAELEDSGVYFCASSPGQENYGYTFGSGTRLTVV.